This TCR beta chain was sequenced in a study of blood T cell repertoires in COVID-19. As for the study in general: Whether acute or convalescent, the COVID-19 samples came from the United States, Italy and Spain.

Profiled with immunoSEQ multiplex PCR; TCRdb holds only in-frame clones, not every one. The sample has a few hundred thousand clones, 80% to 90% seen once. The ends were cut back, 2 bases at V and 9 bases at J, with 10 bases in the middle. This CDR3 region has 12 residues. Germline CDR1 reads MDHEN; CDR2 reads SYDVKM. The TCR was taken from a woman in her thirties or forties who had recovered from COVID-19. The J gene is TRBJ1-2, the V gene TRBV28; no clear D. The sequenced sample consisted of peripheral blood. The CDR3 sequence is CASSLTSASYTF. DNA for the CDR3: TGTGCCAGCAGTTTAACCTCTGCTAGCTACACCTTC.